This T cell receptor beta chain was documented in a study of blood T cell repertoires in COVID-19. The data were produced by immunoSEQ multiplex PCR, yet TCRdb's version contains in-frame clones alone and is incomplete. Of about 130,000 clones in the sample, about 89% are singletons; the top ten hold approximately 4.3%. Germline CDR1 and CDR2: KGHSH and LQKENI. J was trimmed by 6 bases and V by 6 bases; bases with no gene match: 8. This CDR3 is 14 amino acids long. This chain joins TRBV18 and TRBJ1-5, with 7 positions matching TRBD1. The sequencing sample was made of peripheral blood. The receptor was isolated from a man between 60 and 70 years old with COVID-19, enrolled during active disease. The CDR3 is CASSRQGSGQPQHF. In nucleotides, the CDR3 is TGTGCCAGCTCGCGACAGGGTAGTGGTCAGCCCCAGCATTTT.